This paragraph covers one TCR beta chain sequence. Per the germline V gene, CDR1 is MDHEN and CDR2 is SYDVKM. The CDR3 sequence is 13 residues long. Between the trimmed V and J ends, which lost 5 bases and 1 base, there was a span of 8 bases. The data stem from a study of blood T cell repertoires in COVID-19. Data came from immunoSEQ multiplex PCR; TCRdb stores just in-frame clones and leaves some out. The sample includes 200,000 to 250,000 clones, 65% to 85% seen only once; the top ten take 3% to 3.5%. Sequenced input: peripheral blood. The clonotype originates from a woman aged 25 to 39 who had recovered from COVID-19. The chain joins TRBV28 to TRBJ1-1; tentative D call: TRBD1 (5 bases). In DNA, the CDR3 is TGTGCCAGCAGTCCCGGACAGAACACTGAAGCTTTCTTT. It specifies CASSPGQNTEAFF.